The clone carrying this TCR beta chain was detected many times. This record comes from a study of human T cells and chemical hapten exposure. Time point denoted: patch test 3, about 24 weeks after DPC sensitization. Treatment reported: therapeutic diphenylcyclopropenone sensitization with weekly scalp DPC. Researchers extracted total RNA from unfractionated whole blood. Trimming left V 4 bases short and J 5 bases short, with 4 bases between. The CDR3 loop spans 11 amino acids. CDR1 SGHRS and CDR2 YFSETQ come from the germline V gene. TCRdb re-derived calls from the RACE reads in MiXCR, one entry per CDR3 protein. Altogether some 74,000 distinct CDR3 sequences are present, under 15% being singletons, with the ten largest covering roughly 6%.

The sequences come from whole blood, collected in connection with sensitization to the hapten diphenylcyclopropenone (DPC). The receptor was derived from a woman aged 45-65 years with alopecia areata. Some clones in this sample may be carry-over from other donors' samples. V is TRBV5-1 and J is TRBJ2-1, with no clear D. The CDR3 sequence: CASSANNEQFF. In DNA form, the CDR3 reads TGCGCCAGCAGCGCAAACAATGAGCAGTTCTTC.